The 29 T cell receptor beta chains given below trace back to one sample, sequenced in a study of glioma-infiltrating T cells after dendritic cell vaccination (dated by TCRdb to the mid-2010s). What the time point label conveys for this sample: after dendritic cell vaccination, including at tumor progression/relapse. The library was generated by the immunoSEQ multiplex PCR assay. TCRdb re-hosts the immuneACCESS table, in-frame sequences only. Its copies lack some clones; in the studies checked, an unresolved V gene accounts for under half of them, and the cause for the rest is not known. Within this sample are about 50,000 clones, with roughly 84% of them counted one time only. The top ten constitute 9% of the sample. The specimen comprised blood, sampled after dendritic cell vaccination. Source of these receptors: a human donor with glioblastoma.

Turning to this clone: The sample contains more than one DNA sequence encoding this CDR3. The chain recombines TRBV4-3 with TRBJ2-5; TRBD1 agrees at 12 bases. V lost 3 bases to trimming and J lost 5 bases; unmatched junction nucleotides: 10. The CDR3 covers 17 residues. Germline lookup yields CDR1 LGHNA and CDR2 YSLEER. Here the CDR3 DNA reads TGCGCCAGCAGCCAGGGCTGGGGACAGGGGGCGCGGGAGACCCAGTACTTC. Translating gives CASSQGWGQGARETQYF.

The rearrangement uses TRBV30 and TRBJ1-4, with 7 bases aligning to TRBD1. J was trimmed by 0 bases and V by 5 bases; bases with no gene match: 9. Germline V CDR1 and CDR2: GTSNPN, SVGIG (reference sequence). The CDR3 extends over 16 amino acids. This CDR3 is CAWHRGPAATNEKLFF. As DNA, the CDR3 is TGTGCCTGGCACAGGGGTCCAGCTGCAACTAATGAAAAACTGTTTTTT.

The chain joins TRBV6-5 to TRBJ2-1; D might be TRBD1 (6 bases). Germline loops: CDR1 MNHEY, CDR2 SVGAGI. V was trimmed by 6 bases and J by 3 bases, leaving 6 bases between them. There are 12 residues in the CDR3. The CDR3: CASRQGYNEQFF. DNA of the CDR3: TGTGCCAGCAGACAGGGCTACAATGAGCAGTTCTTC.

V and J are TRBV28 and TRBJ2-7; D ambiguous. This CDR3 is 13 amino acids long. Germline V gives CDR1 MDHEN, CDR2 SYDVKM. V shed 4 bases and J shed 0 bases, with 7 bases lying between them. CDR3 in DNA: TGTGCCAGCAGTTGGGCAAGCTCCTACGAGCAGTACTTC. This codes for CASSWASSYEQYF.

This rearrangement joins TRBV30 to TRBJ2-5; TRBD2 aligns across 9 bases. V was pared by 4 bases and J by 5 bases, with 11 bases of the junction left unmatched. CDR1 is GTSNPN and CDR2 is SVGIG in the germline V gene (reference sequence). The CDR3 totals 15 residues. DNA for the CDR3: TGTGCCTGGAATCGCCCTAGCGGGGTTGTGGAGACCCAGTACTTC. Amino acids: CAWNRPSGVVETQYF.

Comments on this clone: This sample includes further DNA sequences coding for the same CDR3. V and J are TRBV7-3 and TRBJ2-3, with 11 bases matching TRBD2. This CDR3 spans 16 amino acids. V shed 5 bases, J shed 2 bases, and the junction held 6 bases outside the gene matches. CDR1 and CDR2 (germline): SGHTA, FQGTGA. The CDR3 nucleotides read TGTGCCAGCAGCCCCAGACTAGCGGGGTCCACAGATACGCAGTATTTT. Encoded protein: CASSPRLAGSTDTQYF.

The J gene is TRBJ2-5, the V gene TRBV5-4; 8 bases agree with TRBD1. V dropped 5 bases and J dropped 3; count of bases not matched to a gene: 3. Germline assignment: CDR1 SGHNT and CDR2 YYREEE (reference sequence). CDR3 length equals 13 residues. CDR3 coding DNA: TGTGCCAGCAGTTACAGGGGGGAAGAGACCCAGTACTTC. This gives the protein CASSYRGEETQYF.

CDR3: CASSVDTRARAFF. In DNA form, the CDR3 reads TGTGCCAGCAGCGTAGACACCAGGGCCCGAGCTTTCTTT. V gene TRBV9 combines with J gene TRBJ1-1; the D gene is possibly TRBD1 (5 bases). Germline V gives CDR1 SGDLS, CDR2 YYNGEE. This CDR3 region has 13 residues. The V end was cut by 0 bases, the J end by 10 bases, with 13 bases between.

The V and J genes are TRBV5-5 and TRBJ2-7, with no clear D. This CDR3 has 13 amino acids. Between the trimmed V and J ends, which lost 5 bases and 4 bases, there was a span of 13 bases. CDR1 is SGHKS and CDR2 is YYEKEE in the germline V gene (reference sequence). The CDR3 sequence: CASRPSPGYEQYF. The CDR3 DNA reads TGTGCCAGCAGACCTTCGCCGGGTTACGAGCAGTACTTC.

The chain has TRBV4-3 and TRBJ2-3; the D gene is possibly TRBD1 (7 bases). Germline values: CDR1 LGHNA, CDR2 YSLEER. V was pared by 1 base and J by 0 bases, with 17 bases between. The CDR3 covers 18 residues. As DNA, the CDR3 is TGCGCCAGCAGCCAAGCCATTTCCAGGGGGACTAGCACAGATACGCAGTATTTT. This translates into CASSQAISRGTSTDTQYF.

The rearrangement uses TRBV4-3 and TRBJ2-1; 10 bases align to TRBD1. The CDR3 extends over 16 amino acids. The junction had 4 bases not matched to a gene; V was cut back by 3 bases and J by 2 bases. Germline V gene data show CDR1 as LGHNA and CDR2 as YSLEER. This CDR3 reads CASSHGQGGTYNEQFF. The CDR3 DNA reads TGCGCCAGCAGCCACGGACAGGGGGGGACCTACAATGAGCAGTTCTTC.

This chain joins TRBV2 and TRBJ2-1; 11 nucleotides agree with TRBD1. The germline gives CDR1 SNHLY, CDR2 FYNNEI. The CDR3 has 13 residues. With V trimmed by 4 bases and J by 9 bases, 2 bases remained unmatched. CDR3 amino acids: CASSVGQGAEQFF. The CDR3 DNA reads as TGTGCCAGCAGTGTCGGACAGGGGGCTGAGCAGTTCTTC.

The chain recombines TRBV2 with TRBJ2-3, with 9 bases fitting TRBD1. The CDR3 spans 14 residues. Germline CDR1 and CDR2: SNHLY and FYNNEI. After removal of 5 bases from V and 4 bases from J, the junction contained 4 bases not matched to a gene. CDR3 in amino acids: CASSRDRAPDTQYF. The CDR3 nucleotides read TGTGCCAGCAGTCGGGACAGGGCACCAGATACGCAGTATTTT.

The table lists this clone with a few counts. The identical CDR3 is also encoded by other nucleotide sequences in the sample. The rearrangement joins TRBV6-5 to TRBJ1-2; D might be TRBD1 (5 bases). The V and J ends lost 0 bases and 2 bases respectively, with 10 bases between them. The CDR3 loop spans 15 amino acids. Germline V CDR1 and CDR2: MNHEY, SVGAGI. The CDR3 DNA sequence: TGTGCCAGCAGTTACTCTGGACAAACAAACTATGGCTACACCTTC. Its translation: CASSYSGQTNYGYTF.

The V and J genes are TRBV2 and TRBJ2-1; 7 bases are a match to TRBD1. After removal of 7 bases from V and 5 bases from J, the junction contained 8 bases not matched to a gene. The germline gives CDR1 SNHLY, CDR2 FYNNEI. The CDR3 consists of 14 residues. CDR3 protein: CASKIGQVNNEQFF. For the CDR3, the DNA is TGTGCCAGCAAAATAGGACAGGTCAACAATGAGCAGTTCTTC.

The J gene is TRBJ2-2, the V gene TRBV7-7, with 10 nucleotides matching TRBD2. This CDR3 region has 15 residues. Germline V gives CDR1 SSHAT, CDR2 FNYEAQ (reference sequence). CDR3 in DNA: TGTGCTAGCGGATTAGCGGGGGGATCCACCGGGGAGCTGTTTTTT. Translated, it gives CASGLAGGSTGELFF.

This chain connects TRBV25-1 to TRBJ1-5; no firm D call. V lost 5 bases and J 8 bases, leaving 13 bases between the germline ends. This CDR3 is 13 amino acids long. Germline values: CDR1 MGHDK, CDR2 SYGVNS. The CDR3 DNA follows: TGTGCCAGCAGTAGTATTTTCGGGGAGCCCCAGCATTTT. Amino acid sequence: CASSSIFGEPQHF.

The chain uses TRBV6-1 and TRBJ2-5; 8 bases match TRBD2. Germline CDR1 MNHNS, CDR2 SASEGT. V trimming: 4 bases; J trimming: 4 bases; junction bases outside the gene matches: 14. This CDR3 contains 17 residues. The CDR3 bases are TGTGCCAGCAGTGCCCGAGCTCTGGGCGGGGGGTCAGAGACCCAGTACTTC. Amino acids: CASSARALGGGSETQYF.

The chain has TRBV28 and TRBJ2-3, with D possibly TRBD1 on 6 matching bases. The CDR3 length is 15 residues. V gave up 8 bases and J gave up 2 bases, with 17 bases separating them. Germline CDR1 MDHEN, CDR2 SYDVKM. The chain's CDR3 is CASEEGGLHTDTQYF. The CDR3 DNA follows: TGTGCCAGCGAAGAAGGGGGATTACACACAGATACGCAGTATTTT.

V gene TRBV29-1 combines with J gene TRBJ1-2; possible D gene TRBD1, 6 bases. Trimming left V 6 bases short and J 4 bases short, with 15 bases between. Germline CDR1 is SQVTM and CDR2 is ANQGSEA. The CDR3 is made up of 13 amino acids. The CDR3 spells CSVGQGQSYGYTF. The CDR3, as DNA: TGCAGCGTCGGGCAGGGGCAGAGCTATGGCTACACCTTC.

The chain uses TRBV19 and TRBJ2-5, with TRBD2 identical over 11 bases. Germline CDR1 and CDR2: LNHDA and SQIVND (reference sequence). V lost 5 bases to trimming and J lost 7 bases; unmatched junction nucleotides: 6. CDR3 length: 14 residues. Here the CDR3 DNA reads TGTGCCAGTAGTCCGACTAGCGGGGATCGGACCCAGTACTTC. The encoded protein is CASSPTSGDRTQYF.

This clone was counted only a few times. This chain joins TRBV7-2 and TRBJ1-4, with D uncertain. Germline CDR1 reads SGHTA; CDR2 reads FQGNSA. Trimming took 2 bases from V and 8 from J, leaving 18 bases between them. The CDR3 is 16 amino acids. This CDR3 reads CASSLLVVHGLEKLFF. The CDR3 DNA follows: TGTGCCAGCAGCTTACTGGTAGTGCACGGGTTGGAAAAACTGTTTTTT.

The CDR3 nucleotides read TGTGCCAGCAGCGCCATACTAGGGCACAATGAGCAGTTCTTC. It codes for CASSAILGHNEQFF. The rearrangement joins TRBV12-1 to TRBJ2-1; no DNA check was done on the table's D call, TRBD2. TRBV12-1 is tagged as a pseudogene. This CDR3 contains 14 residues.

This clone was detected only once. The rearrangement uses TRBV18 and TRBJ1-2; 8 bases align to TRBD1. With 3 bases clipped from V and 0 bases from J, the junction kept 12 bases outside the gene matches. This CDR3 contains 18 residues. Germline CDR1 KGHSH, CDR2 LQKENI. CDR3: CASSPVDRALPTNYGYTF. The CDR3 bases are TGTGCCAGCTCACCCGTGGACAGGGCCTTGCCCACTAACTATGGCTACACCTTC.

This chain joins TRBV19 and TRBJ1-5; 10 nucleotides match TRBD1. The ends lost 4 bases at V and 7 bases at J; junction bases unmatched: 13. The germline gives CDR1 LNHDA, CDR2 SQIVND (reference sequence). The CDR3 sequence is 17 residues long. This CDR3 reads CASSTRTSDRGEQPQHF. The CDR3 DNA reads as TGTGCCAGTAGTACCCGAACGTCGGACAGGGGGGAACAGCCCCAGCATTTT.

The rearrangement uses TRBV11-1 and TRBJ2-1; 8 bases fit TRBD2. The germline gives CDR1 SGHAT, CDR2 FQDESV (reference sequence). The CDR3 has 15 amino acids. The trim removed 6 bases at V and 2 bases at J, leaving 6 bases unmatched. The CDR3 sequence is CASSKGRGAYNEQFF. As DNA, the CDR3 is TGTGCCAGCAGTAAGGGGCGGGGGGCCTACAATGAGCAGTTCTTC.

The V gene is TRBV4-3, the J gene TRBJ2-1; D is unresolved. CDR1 and CDR2 from the germline V gene are LGHNA and YSLEER. The CDR3 contains 15 residues. Trimming took off 0 bases at V and 6 bases at J, with 12 bases between the two ends. CDR3 DNA sequence: TGCGCCAGCAGCCAAGATAAAATCGGTGCCAATGAGCAGTTCTTC. As protein: CASSQDKIGANEQFF.

V usage is TRBV6-4 and J usage is TRBJ1-6; unclear D gene. Deletions cut 4 bases from V and 10 bases from J, with 8 bases between. From germline, CDR1 is MRHNA and CDR2 SNTAGT. The CDR3 totals 12 residues. CDR3 region: CASSVERSPLHF. The CDR3 DNA is TGTGCCAGCAGTGTTGAGAGGTCACCCCTCCACTTT.

This chain links TRBV2 with TRBJ1-6, with D uncertain. CDR1 SNHLY and CDR2 FYNNEI come from the germline V gene. The CDR3 has 13 amino acids. Deletions cut 4 bases from V and 7 bases from J, with 8 bases between. For the CDR3, the DNA is TGTGCCAGCAGTGTGGCAGGCAATTCACCCCTCCACTTT. It specifies CASSVAGNSPLHF.